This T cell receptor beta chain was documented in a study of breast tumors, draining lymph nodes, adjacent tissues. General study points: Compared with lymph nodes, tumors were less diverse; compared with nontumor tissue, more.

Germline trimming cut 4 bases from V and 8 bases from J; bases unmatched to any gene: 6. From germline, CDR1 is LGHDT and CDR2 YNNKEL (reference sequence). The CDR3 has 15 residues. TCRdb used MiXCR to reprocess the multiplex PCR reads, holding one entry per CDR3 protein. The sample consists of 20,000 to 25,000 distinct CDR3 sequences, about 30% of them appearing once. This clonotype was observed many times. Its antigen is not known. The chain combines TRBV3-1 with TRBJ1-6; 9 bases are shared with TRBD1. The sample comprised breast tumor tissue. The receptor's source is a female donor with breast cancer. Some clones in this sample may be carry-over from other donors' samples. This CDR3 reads CASSPAGTGYSPLHF. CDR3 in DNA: TGTGCCAGCAGCCCAGCCGGGACAGGGTATTCACCCCTCCACTTT.